Listed here are 5 T cell receptor beta chains from one sample, sequenced in a study of T cell repertoires in cytomegalovirus infection. MiXCR, applied by TCRdb to the reads, yields one record per CDR3 protein. This sample carries 160,000 or so distinct CDR3 sequences, 20% to 25% of them seen once, and the ten largest clones take 20% to 30%. The antigens these receptors bind are not known. The starting material was CD8+ T cells from cultured PBMCs, obtained from culture after CMV antigen stimulation. These receptors were collected from a human donor in good health (CMV status not recorded). Some clones in this sample may be carry-over from other donors' samples.

This clonotype was detected many times. The chain has TRBV27 and TRBJ2-7; a possible D gene is TRBD1 (5 bases). The CDR3 runs to 13 residues. Germline CDR1 MNHEY, CDR2 SMNVEV (reference sequence). V was pared by 0 bases and J by 5 bases, with 8 bases between. Written as DNA, the CDR3 is TGTGCCAGCAGTTTATCGAACAGGAACGAGCAGTACTTC. Translation gives CASSLSNRNEQYF.

This clonotype was recorded a few times. The chain employs TRBV12-3 or TRBV12-4 and TRBJ1-2; possible D gene TRBD1, 5 bases. This CDR3 is built from 17 residues. Trimming took 9 bases from V and 1 from J, leaving 24 bases between them. The CDR3 DNA reads as TGTGCCAGTACCCCCAGCGTCAGGGTAGGCGGTAACTATGGCTACACCTTC. Translated, it gives CASTPSVRVGGNYGYTF.

This chain links TRBV2 with TRBJ2-1; D possibly uses TRBD1 or TRBD2 (6 bases each). The CDR3 totals 14 residues. The V end lost 7 bases, the J end lost 0 bases, and 10 bases lay between the germline ends. CDR1 and CDR2 (germline): SNHLY, FYNNEI. The CDR3 is CASNWGASYNEQFF. The CDR3 DNA sequence: TGTGCCAGCAACTGGGGGGCCTCCTACAATGAGCAGTTCTTC.

This clonotype was observed a handful of times. The rearrangement joins TRBV12-3 or TRBV12-4 to TRBJ2-1, with 9 nucleotides matching TRBD2. The CDR3 runs 17 residues. The V segment lost 0 bases and the J segment 8 bases; nucleotides outside the gene matches: 11. CDR3 bases: TGTGCCAGCAGTTTAGCGCGGCGGGGGGGCCATATTGATGAGCAGTTCTTC. Translated, it gives CASSLARRGGHIDEQFF.

This clonotype was found a few times. This chain links TRBV6-2 or TRBV6-3 with TRBJ1-1; D is uncertain. From germline, CDR1 is MNHEY and CDR2 SVGEGT. The V end was cut by 6 bases, the J end by 3 bases, with 14 bases between. The length of the CDR3 is 14 residues. CDR3 in DNA: TGTGCCAGCAGCCAAGGATTCGAGGACACTGAAGCTTTCTTT. This gives the protein CASSQGFEDTEAFF.